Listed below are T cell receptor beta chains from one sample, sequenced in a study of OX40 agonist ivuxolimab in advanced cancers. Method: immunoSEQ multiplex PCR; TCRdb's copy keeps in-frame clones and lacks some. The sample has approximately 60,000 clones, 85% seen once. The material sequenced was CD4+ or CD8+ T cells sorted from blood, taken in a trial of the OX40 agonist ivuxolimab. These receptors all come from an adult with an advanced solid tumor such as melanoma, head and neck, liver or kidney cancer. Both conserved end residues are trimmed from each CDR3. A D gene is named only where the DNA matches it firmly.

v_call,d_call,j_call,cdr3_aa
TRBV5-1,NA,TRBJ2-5,ASSLVGETQY
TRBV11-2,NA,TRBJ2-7,ASSPQTIGYEQY
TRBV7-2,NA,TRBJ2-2,ASSLDIENTGELF
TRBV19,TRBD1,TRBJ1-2,ATLNRGRFGYT
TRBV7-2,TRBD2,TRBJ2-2,ASSLSGAGELF
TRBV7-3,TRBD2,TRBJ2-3,ASSIGLAGNTDTQY
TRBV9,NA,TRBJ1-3,ASSVTVAGNTIY
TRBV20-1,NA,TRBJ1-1,SAPTYTEAF
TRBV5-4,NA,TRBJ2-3,AMLAMDTQY
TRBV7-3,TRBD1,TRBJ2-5,ASSSTTGAETQY
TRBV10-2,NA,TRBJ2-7,ASSELRGAYEQY
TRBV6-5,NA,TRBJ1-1,ASSSVMGTEAF
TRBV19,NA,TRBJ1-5,ASRDGYSNQPQH
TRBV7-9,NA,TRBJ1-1,ASSRGTTVVNTEAF
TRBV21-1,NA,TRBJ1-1,ASSKGGGDTEAF
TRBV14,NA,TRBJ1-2,ASSQRRTPNYGYT
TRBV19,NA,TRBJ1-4,ASSPGEMGDGEKLF
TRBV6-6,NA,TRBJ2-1,ASSYSNPVYNEQF
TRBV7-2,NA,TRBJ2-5,ASSSHGGGKETQY
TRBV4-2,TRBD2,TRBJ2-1,ASSQVGLSGGADEQF
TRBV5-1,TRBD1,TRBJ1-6,ASSLLDRGGSPLH
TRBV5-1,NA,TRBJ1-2,ASSLEHMSGYT
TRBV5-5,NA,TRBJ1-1,ASSSARVLRAF
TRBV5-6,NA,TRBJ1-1,ASSSGGRKMNTEAF
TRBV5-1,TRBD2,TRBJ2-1,ASSSTSGPHNEQF
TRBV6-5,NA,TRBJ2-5,ASSYSSAIRPRY
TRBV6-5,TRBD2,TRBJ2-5,ASSYSFLAGEETQY
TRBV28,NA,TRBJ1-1,ASRQVRETTEAF
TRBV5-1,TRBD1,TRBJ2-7,ASRVDRDREQY
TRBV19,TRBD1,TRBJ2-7,ASRDSTYEQY
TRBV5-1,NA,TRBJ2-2,ASTTAGGSLTGELF
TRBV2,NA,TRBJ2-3,ASIYNPSGGGTDTQY
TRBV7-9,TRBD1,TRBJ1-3,ASSLAYRGQSGNTIY
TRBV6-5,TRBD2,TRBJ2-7,ASRKGLAGESGQY
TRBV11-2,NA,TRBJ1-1,ASSFSGTANTEAF
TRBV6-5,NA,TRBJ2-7,ASSYLRFAYEQY
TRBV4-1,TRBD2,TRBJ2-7,ASSQGPGLAASSYEQY
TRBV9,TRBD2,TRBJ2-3,ASSADPGTSGASTDTQY
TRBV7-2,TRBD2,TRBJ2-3,ASSLAWGGRDTQY
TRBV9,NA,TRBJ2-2,ASSVVWGPNTGELF
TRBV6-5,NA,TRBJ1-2,ASSPGGTYT
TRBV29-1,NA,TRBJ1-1,SVARDTEAF
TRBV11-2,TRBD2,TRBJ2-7,ASRGLTSRGFEQY
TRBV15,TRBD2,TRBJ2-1,ATSRDLLAGGNEQF
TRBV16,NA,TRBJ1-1,ASSQSGAQNTEAF
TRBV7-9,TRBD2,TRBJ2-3,ASSFSGALTDTQY
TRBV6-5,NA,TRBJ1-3,ASSYRVGNTIY
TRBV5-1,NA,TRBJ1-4,ASSLVGPYGEKLF
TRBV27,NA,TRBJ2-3,ASSLGDTQY
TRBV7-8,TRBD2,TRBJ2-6,ASSPRVPGGSGANVLT
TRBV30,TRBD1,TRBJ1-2,AWKGTGKNYGYT